This T cell receptor beta chain was found in a study of control samples from healthy donors and cancer patients (dated by TCRdb to the early 2020s). Comments on this clone: The specificity of this receptor is unknown. The record has no base qualities; no much larger clone is one base away.

Library method: the immunoSEQ multiplex PCR assay. Not all clones reach the TCRdb copy of this immuneACCESS table, which keeps in-frame sequences only. Checked studies attribute under half of the gap to unresolved V genes and leave the rest unexplained. In all, the sample holds 100,000 to 150,000 clones, and around 87% of those were seen once. The biggest ten clones account for around 3% of the sample. The CDR3 covers 16 residues, taking in both the cysteine and the phenylalanine. This entry keeps only the CDR3 DNA: 48 bases, framed from base 1. V is pared back by 7 bases and J by 2 bases, with 18 bases lying between the germline termini. The germline V gene gives CDR1 as SGHDN and CDR2 as FVKESK.

This TCR derives from a man between 60 and 75 years old in good health. The sample taken for sequencing was blood. The chain is made from TRBV14 and TRBJ1-5, with TRBD1 tentatively as D gene (6 bases match). The sequenced DNA: TGTGCCAGCAAACGAAGGGGGGGAGCATGCAATCAGCCCCAGCATTTT. The encoded protein is CASKRRGGACNQPQHF.